These 3 T cell receptor beta chains were sequenced from one sample in a study of cytomegalovirus exposure and HLA in healthy donors. 13 Jbeta primers and 60 Vbeta primers were used for the PCR. Data came from immunoSEQ multiplex PCR; TCRdb stores just in-frame clones and leaves some out. The table shows 95,000 to 150,000 clones, with 65% to 80% occurring only once. Sequenced: PBMCs. The source of these receptors is an older woman in good health and CMV-seropositive.

The V gene is TRBV7-3, the J gene TRBJ2-3; D is possibly TRBD2 (6 bases). Trimming pared 1 base from V and 4 bases from J, leaving 9 bases between. This CDR3 has 14 amino acids. Looked up from germline, CDR1 is SGHTA and CDR2 is FQGTGA. The CDR3 loop reads CASSLNGGADTQYF. The CDR3 coding sequence is TGTGCCAGCAGCTTAAACGGAGGGGCAGATACGCAGTATTTT.

The CDR3 loop reads CAISEHSYNEKLFF. As DNA, the CDR3 is TGTGCCATCAGTGAACACAGCTATAATGAAAAACTGTTTTTT. The chain is built from TRBV10-3 and TRBJ1-4; D not certain. The CDR3 spans 14 residues. Between the trimmed V and J ends, which lost 3 bases and 4 bases, there was a span of 9 bases. Per germline, CDR1 ENHRY and CDR2 SYGVKD.

The chain carries TRBV5-4 and TRBJ2-1; D gene ambiguous. Trimming removed 0 bases from V and 10 bases from J, with 5 bases in between. The CDR3 contains 11 residues. Germline CDR1 reads SGHNT; CDR2 reads YYREEE (reference sequence). The CDR3 nucleotides are TGTGCCAGCAGCTTGGTTGCGGAGCAGTTCTTC. It yields the protein CASSLVAEQFF.